This record concerns one T cell receptor (beta chain) sequence. No cognate antigen has been identified for it. No per-base quality is available; no much larger clone lies one base away. This sample was taken from a study of CD8 T cells in Susac syndrome (dated by TCRdb to the late 2010s). Regarding the study in general: Repertoire sequencing was used to test whether CD8+ T cell activation and differentiation in Susac syndrome was antigen driven.

Overall study outcomes, separate from this receptor: The study acknowledged that relatively few individuals were included in the TCR sequencing and HLA analysis.

V was cut back by 3 bases and J by 10 bases, leaving a gap of 16 bases between them. There are 14 amino acids in the CDR3, from cysteine to phenylalanine inclusive. The CDR3 DNA has 42 bases and is translated from base 1. The germline V gene gives CDR1 as MDHEN and CDR2 as SYDVKM. RNA was extracted with the RNeasy kit and about 0.5 to 1 ug was reverse transcribed using random hexamers. The immunoSEQ multiplex PCR assay, which covers 54 Vbeta and 13 Jbeta segments, was used to amplify TCR beta CDR3 regions. PCR amplification bias was corrected by using a synthetic template baseline for primer optimization and computational correction. As for the original processing: Only productive sequences were kept, with reads annotated to V, D and J genes according to IMGT and analyzed in immunoSEQ Analyzer. Clonality was computed as one minus Shannon entropy normalized by log2 of the number of productive unique sequences. Public and private clones were assessed among the 100 most prevalent clones of each patient and control. Clones were defined as Susac-specific when absent from the healthy and MS cohorts, from about 1,100 published viral clones and from other ImmuneACCESS disease sequences. TCRdb trimmed public reads at Q25 via fastp, called clones via MiXCR and kept in-frame beta chains. Records with the same CDR3 protein are collapsed into one entry carrying the most frequent genes and DNA. TCRdb's processing, not the study's, gives the V and J calls here. The sample includes a few hundred thousand distinct CDR3 sequences, with 95% observed a single time. Together, the top ten hold 0.075% to 0.095% of the sample.

Peripheral blood CD8+ and CD4+ T cells from healthy donors, Susac syndrome patients and multiple sclerosis patients were profiled using high-throughput TCR beta sequencing. The multiple sclerosis controls were treatment-naive patients whose relapsing-remitting disease, either stable or active, fulfilled the revised McDonald criteria. CD8+ TEMRA cells were enriched by FACS, while bulk CD8+ and CD4+ T cells were purified by magnetic negative isolation. Blood was collected in EDTA tubes and processed within 24 hours, with PBMCs isolated through density gradient centrifugation. PBMCs destined for TCR sequencing were cryopreserved in liquid nitrogen and later thawed in a 37 °C water bath. A purity of at least 90% was achieved for sorted or isolated CD4+, CD8+ and CD8+ TEMRA cells.

The chain couples TRBV28 to TRBJ2-1; the D gene cannot be named for sure. The specimen sequenced was CD4+ T cells from PBMCs. The sequence was obtained from a human donor with multiple sclerosis. The DNA reads as follows: TGTGCCAGCAGTTTCTCCGGAGATTTTGGAGAGCAGTTCTTC. Its protein product is CASSFSGDFGEQFF.